This T cell receptor (beta chain) emerged from a study of blood T cell repertoires in COVID-19 (dated by TCRdb to 2019 to 2021). Context from the whole study: The collaborator samples originated in the United States, Italy and Spain and spanned the acute and convalescent phases of COVID-19. The material from the prospective study consisted of cDNA or gDNA derived from T cells, B-cell-depleted T cells, or PBMCs. Subjects who had been exposed to COVID-19, were actively infected with it, or had recovered from it provided the deeply sampled blood TCRbeta repertoires that made up the dataset. The repertoires were released in a freely available public database meant as a resource for research on the immune response to SARS-CoV-2. Samples came from the ongoing ImmuneRACE study (first 160 participants) plus 1,254 subjects from 6 global collaborators. A de-identified subject ID, COVID-19 status, age in years and sex were almost always included in the sample metadata. Where available, HLA class I and class II types were obtained from metadata supplied by the sample provider rather than from assay-based typing.

CDR1 is given as GTSNPN and CDR2 as SVGIG, both from the germline V gene (reference sequence). Counted from cysteine to phenylalanine, this CDR3 has 14 amino acids. The retained sequence is limited to the CDR3, 42 bases, with the frame set at the first base. Compared with germline, V lacks 3 bases and J lacks 2 bases; bases without a gene match: 3. As for this clone: Its antigen is unknown. Base-call qualities are not available, and no considerably larger clone is one nucleotide away.

Whole blood was collected in K2EDTA tubes by collaborating institutions according to the institutions' own protocols. For TCRbeta analysis, collaborators shipped samples in one of three forms: frozen whole blood, isolated PBMCs, or DNA extracted from either of those sample types. TCRbeta CDR3 regions were amplified from genomic DNA using the immunoSEQ Assay, a bias-controlled multiplex PCR. The original pipeline was this. Nucleated cell counts per sample were estimated from amplification of reference gene primers within the assay. To quantify the absolute abundance of each unique TCRbeta CDR3 rearrangement, sequence reads were collapsed and filtered. For each sample, productive Simpson clonality was calculated as the square root of Simpson's diversity index across productive rearrangements. Held by TCRdb, this immuneACCESS table contains in-frame sequences only and omits some clones. Under half of the omission traces to an unresolved V gene where checked; the cause of the rest is unknown. V, J and clone size reflect that table, while D and trimming were determined from the DNA. The sample table holds 45,000 to 65,000 clones, of which around 92% were seen once. Together, the top ten hold over 15% of the sample.

Beyond this particular receptor, the publication reports: Clinical and demographic metadata were provided uncurated, with the amount varying by source and participant.

Sequencing was carried out using peripheral blood. In this chain, TRBV30 is recombined with TRBJ2-5, with TRBD1 identical over 10 junction bases. The sequence came from a human donor in a cohort sampled during active COVID-19. The CDR3 region: CAWSRDRGQETQYF. Read as DNA, the sequence is TGTGCCTGGAGCCGGGACAGGGGACAAGAGACCCAGTACTTC. The reference TRBV30 and TRBJ2-5 proteins fill in what lies around the CDR3, so the full variable domain reads SQTIHQWPATLVQPVGSPLSLECTVEGTSNPNLYWYRQAAGRGLQLLFYSVGIGQISSEVPQNLSASRPQDRQFILSSKKLLLSDSGFYLCAWSRDRGQETQYFGPGTRLLVL.